Shown below are 5 T cell receptor beta chains from a single sample sequenced in a study of blood T cell repertoires in COVID-19 (dated by TCRdb to 2020 to 2021). Libraries came from the immunoSEQ multiplex PCR assay. TCRdb carries this immuneACCESS record with in-frame sequences only. Its versions omit some clonotypes, under half of them owing to an unresolved V gene in the studies checked, with the rest unexplained. This sample gives approximately 180,000 clones in total; around 89% of them show up just once. The top ten hold approximately 4% of the sample. Sample: peripheral blood. The receptors originated from a human donor in a cohort sampled during active COVID-19.

This clone occurred once. The CDR3 sequence: CASSQEFLSKGDEQFF. Here the CDR3 DNA reads TGTGCCAGCAGCCAAGAGTTCTTGTCAAAAGGGGATGAGCAGTTCTTC. The chain joins TRBV3-1 (or the pseudogene TRBV3-2) to TRBJ2-1; tentative D call: TRBD1 (5 bases). The CDR3 is 16 residues long. The V gene lost 0 bases and the J gene lost 8 bases, with 17 bases spanning the gap. Germline V lookup: CDR1 LGHDT, CDR2 YNNKEL (reference sequence).

Only one count was recorded for this clone. The chain links TRBV15 to TRBJ1-6; 7 bases are a match to TRBD1. Germline V lookup: CDR1 LNHNV, CDR2 YYDKDF (reference sequence). V dropped 3 bases and J dropped 4; count of bases not matched to a gene: 6. CDR3 length: 16 amino acids. CDR3 protein: CATSSRDRVYNSPLHF. In nucleotides, the CDR3 is TGTGCCACCAGCAGCCGGGACAGAGTATATAATTCACCCCTCCACTTT.

The chain employs TRBV5-6 and TRBJ2-2; D is unclear. The CDR3 is 16 amino acids. The V end lost 0 bases, the J end lost 1 base, and 10 bases lay between the germline ends. Germline V CDR1 and CDR2: SGHDT, YYEEEE. The CDR3: CASSLVSAQNTGELFF. The CDR3 DNA follows: TGTGCCAGCAGCTTGGTGTCAGCGCAGAACACCGGGGAGCTGTTTTTT.

V gene TRBV6-2 or TRBV6-3 combines with J gene TRBJ1-5; possible D gene TRBD1, 6 bases. V gave up 5 bases and J gave up 5 bases, with 10 bases separating them. The CDR3 is 13 residues long. Germline CDR1 and CDR2: MNHEY and SVGEGT. The CDR3 DNA is TGTGCCAGCAGTCGGGCAGGGGATCAGCCCCAGCATTTT. Protein: CASSRAGDQPQHF.

About this clone: The same CDR3 can be traced to other DNA sequences in this sample. This sequence joins TRBV6-4 and TRBJ2-3; 9 nucleotides match TRBD2. The CDR3 is 15 residues long. Per germline, CDR1 MRHNA and CDR2 SNTAGT. The V gene end was trimmed by 6 bases and the J gene end by 0 bases; junction bases not matched to a gene: 4. Here the CDR3 reads CASRRLAASTDTQYF. Written as DNA, the CDR3 is TGTGCCAGCAGACGACTAGCGGCTAGCACAGATACGCAGTATTTT.